This T cell receptor (beta chain) was documented in a study of cytomegalovirus exposure and HLA in healthy donors. The PCR employed 60 Vbeta primers together with 13 Jbeta primers. In the original workflow: A later analysis tallied 65 million to 85 million unique TCR beta chains, approximately 11 million of them shared. Data came from immunoSEQ multiplex PCR; TCRdb stores just in-frame clones and leaves some out. Clone size and the V and J calls come from that table; the DNA yielded D and trimming. The sample has over 150,000 clones, about 80% seen once. Sequenced sample: PBMCs. The sequence was collected from a woman aged 55-70 years in good health and CMV-seropositive.

The CDR3 sequence is CASSPNPGGGGEQFF. DNA of the CDR3: TGTGCCAGCTCGCCAAACCCGGGGGGCGGGGGTGAGCAGTTCTTC. This chain joins TRBV18 and TRBJ2-1, with D perhaps matching TRBD2 (7 bases). This CDR3 has 15 residues. Trimming pared 6 bases from V and 9 bases from J, leaving 21 bases between. Germline-derived CDR1 and CDR2 are KGHSH and LQKENI.